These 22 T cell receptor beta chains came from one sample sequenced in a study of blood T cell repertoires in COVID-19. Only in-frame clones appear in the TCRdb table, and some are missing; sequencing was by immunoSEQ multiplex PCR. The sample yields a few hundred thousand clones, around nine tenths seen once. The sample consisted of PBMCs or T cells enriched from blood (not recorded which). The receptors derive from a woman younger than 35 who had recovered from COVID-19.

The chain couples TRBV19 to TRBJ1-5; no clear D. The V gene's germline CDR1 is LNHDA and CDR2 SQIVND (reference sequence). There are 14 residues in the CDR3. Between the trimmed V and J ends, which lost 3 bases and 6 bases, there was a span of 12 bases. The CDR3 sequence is CASSIKVRGQPQHF. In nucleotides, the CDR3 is TGTGCCAGTAGTATCAAGGTCCGGGGTCAGCCCCAGCATTTT. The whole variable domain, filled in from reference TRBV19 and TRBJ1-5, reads DGGITQSPKYLFRKEGQNVTLSCEQNLNHDAMYWYRQDPGQGLRLIYYSQIVNDFQKGDIAEGYSVSREKKESFPLTVTSAQKNPTAFYLCASSIKVRGQPQHFGDGTRLSIL.

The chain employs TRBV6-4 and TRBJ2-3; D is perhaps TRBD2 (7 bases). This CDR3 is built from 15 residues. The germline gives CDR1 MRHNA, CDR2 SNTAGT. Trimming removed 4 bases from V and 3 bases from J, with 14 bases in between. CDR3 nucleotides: TGTGCCAGCAGTGGAACGGCGGGGGCTACAGATACGCAGTATTTT. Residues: CASSGTAGATDTQYF.

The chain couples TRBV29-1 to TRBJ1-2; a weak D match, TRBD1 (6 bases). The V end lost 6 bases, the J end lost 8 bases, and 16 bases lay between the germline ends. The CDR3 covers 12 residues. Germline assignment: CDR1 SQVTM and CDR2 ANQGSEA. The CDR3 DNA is TGCAGCGTCATGGGGGGAGGGGGGGGCTACACCTTC. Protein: CSVMGGGGGYTF.

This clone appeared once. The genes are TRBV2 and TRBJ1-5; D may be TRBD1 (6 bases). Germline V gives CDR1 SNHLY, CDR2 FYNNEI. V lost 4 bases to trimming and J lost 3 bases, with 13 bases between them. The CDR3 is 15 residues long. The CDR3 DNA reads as TGTGCCAGCAGTGTATCGGGGGGCACCAATCAGCCCCAGCATTTT. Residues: CASSVSGGTNQPQHF. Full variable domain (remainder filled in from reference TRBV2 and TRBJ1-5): EPEVTQTPSHQVTQMGQEVILRCVPISNHLYFYWYRQILGQKVEFLVSFYNNEISEKSEIFDDQFSVERPDGSNFTLKIRSTKLEDSAMYFCASSVSGGTNQPQHFGDGTRLSIL.

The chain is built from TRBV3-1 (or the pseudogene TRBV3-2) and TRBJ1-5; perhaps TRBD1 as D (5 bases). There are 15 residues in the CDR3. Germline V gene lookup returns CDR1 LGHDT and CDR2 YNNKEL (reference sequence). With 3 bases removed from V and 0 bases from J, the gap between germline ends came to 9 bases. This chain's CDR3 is CASSQGGTSNQPQHF. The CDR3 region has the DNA TGTGCCAGCAGCCAGGGGGGTACTAGCAATCAGCCCCAGCATTTT.

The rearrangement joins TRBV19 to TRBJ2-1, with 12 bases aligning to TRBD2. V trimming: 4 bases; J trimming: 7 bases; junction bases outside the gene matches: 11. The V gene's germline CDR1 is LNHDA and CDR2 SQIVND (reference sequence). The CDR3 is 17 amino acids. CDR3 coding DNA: TGTGCCAGTAGTACAACTAGCGGGGGGCCCGGGTTTAATGAGCAGTTCTTC. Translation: CASSTTSGGPGFNEQFF.

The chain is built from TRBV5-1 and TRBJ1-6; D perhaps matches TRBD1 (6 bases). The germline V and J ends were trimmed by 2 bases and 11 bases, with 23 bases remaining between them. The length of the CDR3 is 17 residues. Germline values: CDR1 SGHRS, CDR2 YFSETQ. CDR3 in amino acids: CASSLVNPGGGKAPLHF. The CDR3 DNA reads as TGCGCCAGCAGCTTAGTAAACCCGGGAGGGGGTAAGGCACCCCTCCACTTT.

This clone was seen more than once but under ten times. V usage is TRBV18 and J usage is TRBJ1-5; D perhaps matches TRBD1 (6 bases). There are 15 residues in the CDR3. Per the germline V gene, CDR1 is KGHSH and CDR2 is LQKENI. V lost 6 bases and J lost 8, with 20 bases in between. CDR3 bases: TGTGCCAGCTCGCCATACCAGGGGCAGCTGGAGCCCCAGCATTTT. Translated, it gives CASSPYQGQLEPQHF.

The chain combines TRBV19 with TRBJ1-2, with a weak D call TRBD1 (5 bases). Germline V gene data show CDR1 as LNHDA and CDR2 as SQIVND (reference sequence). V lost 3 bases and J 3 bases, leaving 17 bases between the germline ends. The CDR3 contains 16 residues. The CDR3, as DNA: TGTGCCAGTAGTATTTTCCAGGGTGGCTTAGACTATGGCTACACCTTC. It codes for CASSIFQGGLDYGYTF. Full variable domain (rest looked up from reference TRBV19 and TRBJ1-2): DGGITQSPKYLFRKEGQNVTLSCEQNLNHDAMYWYRQDPGQGLRLIYYSQIVNDFQKGDIAEGYSVSREKKESFPLTVTSAQKNPTAFYLCASSIFQGGLDYGYTFGSGTRLTVV.

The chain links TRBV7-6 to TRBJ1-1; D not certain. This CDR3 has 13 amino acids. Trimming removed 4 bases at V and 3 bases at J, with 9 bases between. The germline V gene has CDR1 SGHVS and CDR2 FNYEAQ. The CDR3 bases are TGTGCCAGCAGCTCCGTCTCCCACACTGAAGCTTTCTTT. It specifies CASSSVSHTEAFF.

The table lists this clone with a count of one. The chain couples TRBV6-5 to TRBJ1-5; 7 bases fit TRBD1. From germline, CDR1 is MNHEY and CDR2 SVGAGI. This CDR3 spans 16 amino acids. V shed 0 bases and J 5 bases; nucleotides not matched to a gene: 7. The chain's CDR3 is CASSYSPQGTDQPQHF. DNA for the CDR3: TGTGCCAGCAGTTACTCACCACAGGGGACTGATCAGCCCCAGCATTTT.

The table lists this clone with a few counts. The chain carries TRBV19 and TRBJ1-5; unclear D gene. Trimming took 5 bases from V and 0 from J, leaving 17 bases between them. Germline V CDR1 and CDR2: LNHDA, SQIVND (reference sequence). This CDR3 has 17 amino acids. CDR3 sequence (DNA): TGTGCCAGTAGTGTGAGGCCAGCATACTATAGCAATCAGCCCCAGCATTTT. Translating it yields CASSVRPAYYSNQPQHF.

CDR3 DNA: TGTGCCAGCAAGTCGGGGGGCGCAGAAACCGGGGAGCTGTTTTTT. This encodes CASKSGGAETGELFF. This rearrangement joins TRBV6-5 to TRBJ2-2, with D possibly TRBD2 on 7 matching bases. The CDR3 has 15 amino acids. The V end was cut by 7 bases, the J end by 5 bases, with 17 bases between. Germline V gene lookup returns CDR1 MNHEY and CDR2 SVGAGI.

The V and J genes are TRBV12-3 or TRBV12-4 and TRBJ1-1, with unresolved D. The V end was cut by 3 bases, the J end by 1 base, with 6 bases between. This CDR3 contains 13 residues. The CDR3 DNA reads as TGTGCCAGCAGTTTTGGGCCGAACACTGAAGCTTTCTTT. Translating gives CASSFGPNTEAFF.

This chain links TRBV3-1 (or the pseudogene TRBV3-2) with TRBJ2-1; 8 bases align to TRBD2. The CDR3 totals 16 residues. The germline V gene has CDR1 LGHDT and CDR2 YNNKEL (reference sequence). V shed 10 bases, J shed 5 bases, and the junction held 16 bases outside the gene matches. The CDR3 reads CATSPPGGPRNNEQFF. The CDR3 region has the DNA TGTGCCACCTCTCCCCCGGGGGGGCCGAGAAACAATGAGCAGTTCTTC.

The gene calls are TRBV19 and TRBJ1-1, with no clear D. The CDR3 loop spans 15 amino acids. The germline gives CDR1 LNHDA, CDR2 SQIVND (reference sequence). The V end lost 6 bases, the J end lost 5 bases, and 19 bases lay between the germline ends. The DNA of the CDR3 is TGTGCCAGTAGCAGCTTTCCTGAGGTAAAAACTGAAGCTTTCTTT. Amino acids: CASSSFPEVKTEAFF. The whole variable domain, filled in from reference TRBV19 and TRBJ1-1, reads DGGITQSPKYLFRKEGQNVTLSCEQNLNHDAMYWYRQDPGQGLRLIYYSQIVNDFQKGDIAEGYSVSREKKESFPLTVTSAQKNPTAFYLCASSSFPEVKTEAFFGQGTRLTVV.

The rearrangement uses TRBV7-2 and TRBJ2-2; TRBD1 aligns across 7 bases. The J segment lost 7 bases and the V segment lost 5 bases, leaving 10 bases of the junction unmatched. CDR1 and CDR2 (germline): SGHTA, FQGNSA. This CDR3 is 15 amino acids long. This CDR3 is CASSPDRVFVGELFF. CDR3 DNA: TGTGCCAGCAGCCCCGACAGGGTATTCGTCGGGGAGCTGTTTTTT.

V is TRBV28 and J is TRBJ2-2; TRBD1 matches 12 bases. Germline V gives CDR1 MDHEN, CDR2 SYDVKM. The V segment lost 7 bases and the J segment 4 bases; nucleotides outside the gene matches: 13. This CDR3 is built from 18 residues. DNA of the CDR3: TGTGCCAGCACATCGGGACAGGGGGCCGTCGGGGGCACCGGGGAGCTGTTTTTT. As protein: CASTSGQGAVGGTGELFF.

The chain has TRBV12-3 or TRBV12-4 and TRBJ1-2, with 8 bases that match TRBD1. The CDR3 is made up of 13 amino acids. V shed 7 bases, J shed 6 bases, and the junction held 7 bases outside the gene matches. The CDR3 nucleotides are TGTGCCAGCAATGGCAGGGGGCTTGATGGCTACACCTTC. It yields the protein CASNGRGLDGYTF.

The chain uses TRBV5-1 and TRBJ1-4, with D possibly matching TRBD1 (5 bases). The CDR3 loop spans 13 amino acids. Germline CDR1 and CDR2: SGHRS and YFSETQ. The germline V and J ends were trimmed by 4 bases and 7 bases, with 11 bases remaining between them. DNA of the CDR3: TGCGCCAGCAGCCCGGGACTTCCTGAAAAACTGTTTTTT. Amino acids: CASSPGLPEKLFF.

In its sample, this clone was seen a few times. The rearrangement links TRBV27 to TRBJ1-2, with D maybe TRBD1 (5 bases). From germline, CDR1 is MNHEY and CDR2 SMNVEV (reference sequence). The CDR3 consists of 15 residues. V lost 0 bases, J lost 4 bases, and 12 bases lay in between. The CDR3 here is CASSLSVGGFYGYTF. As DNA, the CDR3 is TGTGCCAGCAGTTTATCAGTTGGGGGGTTCTATGGCTACACCTTC.

The CDR3 region is CASSRYRTSGAIFEETQYF. DNA of the CDR3: TGTGCCAGCAGCCGGTATAGGACTAGCGGGGCGATCTTCGAGGAGACCCAGTACTTC. The V call is TRBV3-1 (or the pseudogene TRBV3-2), the J call TRBJ2-5, with 12 bases identical to TRBD2. CDR1 is LGHDT and CDR2 is YNNKEL in the germline V gene (reference sequence). V was pared by 4 bases and J by 5 bases, with 17 bases of the junction left unmatched. The CDR3 is 19 residues long.